The clone carrying this TCR beta chain was seen a few times. Its specificity is unknown. The data stem from a study of cytotoxic CD8 clonotypes in ibrutinib-treated CLL. Turning to the study itself: The patients comprised 10 to 12 relapsed/refractory and approximately 16 treatment-naive cases, under 18 IGHV unmutated. Study-level findings and limits: Baseline clonality, higher than in age-matched healthy donors, tracked circulating CD8+ T-cell counts. A difference in sampling times existed between sustained-remission and progressing patients.

Investigators sought sequencing depths of between 1 in 200,000 and 1 in 1 million T cells. Data came from immunoSEQ multiplex PCR; TCRdb stores just in-frame clones and leaves some out. This repertoire shows about 50,000 clones, around 60% found once; its top ten account for around 30%. Germline V CDR1 and CDR2: MNHEY, SVGAGI. The V end lost 6 bases, the J end lost 7 bases, and 10 bases lay between the germline ends. The CDR3 spans 13 residues. Source: PBMCs, taken after 24 months of ibrutinib treatment. This receptor was identified in a human donor with chronic lymphocytic leukemia. The genes are TRBV6-5 and TRBJ1-6; D might be TRBD1 (5 bases). The CDR3 DNA reads TGTGCCAGCAGCGGGACCGCGAATTCACCCCTCCACTTT. It translates to CASSGTANSPLHF.